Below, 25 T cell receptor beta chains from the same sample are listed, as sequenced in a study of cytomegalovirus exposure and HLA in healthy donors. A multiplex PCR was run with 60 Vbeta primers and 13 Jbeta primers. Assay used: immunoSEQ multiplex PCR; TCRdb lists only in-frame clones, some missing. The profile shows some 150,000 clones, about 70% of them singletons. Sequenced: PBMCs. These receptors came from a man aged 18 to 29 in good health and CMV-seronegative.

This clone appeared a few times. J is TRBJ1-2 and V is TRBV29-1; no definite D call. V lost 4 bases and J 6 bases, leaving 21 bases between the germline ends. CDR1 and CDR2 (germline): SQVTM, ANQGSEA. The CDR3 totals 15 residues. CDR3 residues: CSVGIPGRPPDGYTF. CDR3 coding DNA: TGCAGCGTTGGAATCCCGGGGAGGCCGCCTGATGGCTACACCTTC.

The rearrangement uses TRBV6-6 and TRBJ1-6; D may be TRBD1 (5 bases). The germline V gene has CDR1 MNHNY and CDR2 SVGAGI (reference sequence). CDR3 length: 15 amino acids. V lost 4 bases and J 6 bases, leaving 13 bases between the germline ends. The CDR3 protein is CASSSPGNINSPLHF. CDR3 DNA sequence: TGTGCCAGCAGTTCACCAGGGAATATTAATTCACCCCTCCACTTT.

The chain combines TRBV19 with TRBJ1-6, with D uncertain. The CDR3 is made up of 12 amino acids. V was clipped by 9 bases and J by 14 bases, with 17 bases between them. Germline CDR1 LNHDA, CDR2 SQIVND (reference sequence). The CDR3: CASLGEAGALHF. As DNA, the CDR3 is TGTGCCAGCCTTGGGGAGGCCGGCGCCCTCCACTTT.

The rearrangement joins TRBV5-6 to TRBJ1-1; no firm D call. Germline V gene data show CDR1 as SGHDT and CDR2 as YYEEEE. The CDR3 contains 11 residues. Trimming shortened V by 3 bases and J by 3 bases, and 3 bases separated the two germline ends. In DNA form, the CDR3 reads TGTGCCAGCAGCTCCGACACTGAAGCTTTCTTT. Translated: CASSSDTEAFF.

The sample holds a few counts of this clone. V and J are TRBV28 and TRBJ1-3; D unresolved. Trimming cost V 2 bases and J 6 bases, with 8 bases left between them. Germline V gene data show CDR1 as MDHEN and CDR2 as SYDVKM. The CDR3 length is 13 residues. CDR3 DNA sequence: TGTGCCAGCAGTTTAGGTCAGATAAACACCATATATTTT. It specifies CASSLGQINTIYF.

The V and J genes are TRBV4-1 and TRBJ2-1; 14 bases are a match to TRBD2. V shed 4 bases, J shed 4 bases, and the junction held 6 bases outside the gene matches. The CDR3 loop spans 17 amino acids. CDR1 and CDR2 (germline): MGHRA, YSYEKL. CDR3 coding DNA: TGCGCCAGCAGCCCTGGGACTAGCGGGAGAGAGTACAATGAGCAGTTCTTC. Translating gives CASSPGTSGREYNEQFF.

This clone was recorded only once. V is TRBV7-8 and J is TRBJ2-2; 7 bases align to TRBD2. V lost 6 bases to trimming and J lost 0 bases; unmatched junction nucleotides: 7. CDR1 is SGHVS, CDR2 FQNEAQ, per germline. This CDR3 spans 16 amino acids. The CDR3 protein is CASRTRAGTNTGELFF. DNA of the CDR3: TGTGCCAGCAGGACACGAGCGGGGACGAACACCGGGGAGCTGTTTTTT. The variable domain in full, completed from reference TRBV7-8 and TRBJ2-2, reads GAGVSQSPRYKVAKRGQDVALRCDPISGHVSLFWYQQALGQGPEFLTYFQNEAQLDKSGLPSDRFFAERPEGSVSTLKIQRTQQEDSAVYLCASRTRAGTNTGELFFGEGSRLTVL.

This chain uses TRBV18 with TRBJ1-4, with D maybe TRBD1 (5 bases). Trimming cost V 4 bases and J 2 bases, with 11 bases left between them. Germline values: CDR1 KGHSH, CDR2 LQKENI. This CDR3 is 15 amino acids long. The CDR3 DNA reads TGTGCCAGCTCACAAAGGGCAGGGACTAATGAAAAACTGTTTTTT. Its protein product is CASSQRAGTNEKLFF.

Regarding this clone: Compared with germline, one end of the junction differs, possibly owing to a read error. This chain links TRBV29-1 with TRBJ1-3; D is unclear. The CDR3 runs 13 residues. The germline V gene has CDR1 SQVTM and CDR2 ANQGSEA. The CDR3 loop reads CSVKGAPGNAIYF. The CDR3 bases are TGCAGCGTGAAGGGAGCGCCTGGAAACGCCATATATTTT. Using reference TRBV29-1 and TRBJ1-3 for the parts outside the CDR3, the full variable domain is SAVISQKPSRDICQRGTSLTIQCQVDSQVTMMFWYRQQPGQSLTLIATANQGSEATYESGFVIDKFPISRPNLTFSTLTVSNMSPEDSSIYLCSVKGAPGNAIYFGEGSWLTVV.

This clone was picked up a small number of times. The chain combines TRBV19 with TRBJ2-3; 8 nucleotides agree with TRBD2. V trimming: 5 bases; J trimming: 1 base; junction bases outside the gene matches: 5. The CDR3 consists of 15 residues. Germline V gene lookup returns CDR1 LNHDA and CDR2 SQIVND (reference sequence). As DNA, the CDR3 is TGTGCCAGTAGTTTCCTGACTAGCGGCACAGATACGCAGTATTTT. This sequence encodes CASSFLTSGTDTQYF.

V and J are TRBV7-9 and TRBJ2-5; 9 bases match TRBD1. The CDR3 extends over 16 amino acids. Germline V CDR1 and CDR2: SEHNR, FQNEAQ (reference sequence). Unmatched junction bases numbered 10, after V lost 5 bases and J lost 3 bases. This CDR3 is CASSAPGTGSEETQYF. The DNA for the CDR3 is TGTGCCAGCAGCGCCCCCGGGACAGGGAGCGAAGAGACCCAGTACTTC.

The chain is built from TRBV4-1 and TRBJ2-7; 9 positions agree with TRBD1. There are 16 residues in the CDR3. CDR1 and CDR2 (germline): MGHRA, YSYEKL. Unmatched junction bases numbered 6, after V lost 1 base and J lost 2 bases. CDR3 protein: CASSQGRDRVTYEQYF. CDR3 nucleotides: TGCGCCAGCAGCCAAGGCCGGGACAGGGTAACCTACGAGCAGTACTTC.

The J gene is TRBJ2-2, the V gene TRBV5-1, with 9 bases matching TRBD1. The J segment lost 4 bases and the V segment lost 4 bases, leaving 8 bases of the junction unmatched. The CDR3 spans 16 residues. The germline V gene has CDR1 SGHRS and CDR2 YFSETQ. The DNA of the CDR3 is TGCGCCAGCAGCCCCACAGGGGGCGCGTCCACCGGGGAGCTGTTTTTT. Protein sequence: CASSPTGGASTGELFF.

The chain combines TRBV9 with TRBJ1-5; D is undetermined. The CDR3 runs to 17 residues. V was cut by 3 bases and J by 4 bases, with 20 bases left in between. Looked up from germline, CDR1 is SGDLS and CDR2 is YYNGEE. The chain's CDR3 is CASSASERPTENQPQHF. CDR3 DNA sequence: TGTGCCAGCAGCGCATCCGAGCGACCTACGGAGAATCAGCCCCAGCATTTT.

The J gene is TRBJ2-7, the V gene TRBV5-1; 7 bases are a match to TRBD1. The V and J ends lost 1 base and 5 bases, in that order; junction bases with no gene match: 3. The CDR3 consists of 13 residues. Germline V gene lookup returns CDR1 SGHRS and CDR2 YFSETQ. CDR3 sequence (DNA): TGCGCCAGCAGCTTGCAGGGGGTCCACGAGCAGTACTTC. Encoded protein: CASSLQGVHEQYF.

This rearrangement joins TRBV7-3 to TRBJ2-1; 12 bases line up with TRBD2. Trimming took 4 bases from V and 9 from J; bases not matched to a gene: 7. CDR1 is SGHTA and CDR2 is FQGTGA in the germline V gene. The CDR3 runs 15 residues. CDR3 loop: CASSSTSGGGGEQFF. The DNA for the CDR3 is TGTGCCAGCAGCTCGACTAGCGGGGGAGGGGGTGAGCAGTTCTTC.

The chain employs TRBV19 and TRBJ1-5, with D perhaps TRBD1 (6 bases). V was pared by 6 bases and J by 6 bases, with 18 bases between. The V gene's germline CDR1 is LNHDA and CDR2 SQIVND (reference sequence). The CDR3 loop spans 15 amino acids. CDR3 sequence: CASSWGGAITQPQHF. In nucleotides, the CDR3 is TGTGCCAGTAGCTGGGGGGGGGCGATCACTCAGCCCCAGCATTTT.

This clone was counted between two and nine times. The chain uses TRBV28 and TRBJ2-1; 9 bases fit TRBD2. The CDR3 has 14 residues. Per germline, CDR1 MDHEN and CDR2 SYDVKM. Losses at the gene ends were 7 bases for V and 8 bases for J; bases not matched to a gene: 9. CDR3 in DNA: TGTGCCAGCAAAATCAGCGGGAGGATCGATGAGCAGTTCTTC. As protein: CASKISGRIDEQFF.

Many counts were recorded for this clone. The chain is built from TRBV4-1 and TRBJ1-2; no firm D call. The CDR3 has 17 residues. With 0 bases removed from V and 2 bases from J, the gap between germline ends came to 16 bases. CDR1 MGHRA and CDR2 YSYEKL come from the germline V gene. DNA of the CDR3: TGCGCCAGCAGCCAAGAGGCAGCGGAAGGGATCAACTATGGCTACACCTTC. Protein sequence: CASSQEAAEGINYGYTF.

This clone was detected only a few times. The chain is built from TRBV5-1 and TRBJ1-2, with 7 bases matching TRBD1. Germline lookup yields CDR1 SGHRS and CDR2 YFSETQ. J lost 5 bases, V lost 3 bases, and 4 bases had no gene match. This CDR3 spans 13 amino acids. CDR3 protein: CASSSGQPYGYTF. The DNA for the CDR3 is TGCGCCAGCAGCTCGGGACAGCCTTATGGCTACACCTTC.

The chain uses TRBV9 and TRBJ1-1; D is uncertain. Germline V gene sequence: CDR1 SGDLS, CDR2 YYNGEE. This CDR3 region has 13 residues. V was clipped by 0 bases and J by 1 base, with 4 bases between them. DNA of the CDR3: TGTGCCAGCAGCGTAGGGAGGAACACTGAAGCTTTCTTT. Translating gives CASSVGRNTEAFF.

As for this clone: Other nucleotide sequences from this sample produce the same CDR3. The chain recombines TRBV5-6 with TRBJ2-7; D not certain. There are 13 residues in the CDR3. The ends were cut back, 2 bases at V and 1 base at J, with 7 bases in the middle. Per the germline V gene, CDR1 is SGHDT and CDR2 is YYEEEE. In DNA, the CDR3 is TGTGCCAGCAGCTTCGCGGAATCCTACGAGCAGTACTTC. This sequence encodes CASSFAESYEQYF.

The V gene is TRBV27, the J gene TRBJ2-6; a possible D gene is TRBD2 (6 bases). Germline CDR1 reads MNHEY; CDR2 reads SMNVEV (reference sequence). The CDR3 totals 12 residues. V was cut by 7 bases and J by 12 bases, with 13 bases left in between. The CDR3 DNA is TGTGCCAGCATGCTGACTAGGGGCGTCCTGACTTTC. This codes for CASMLTRGVLTF.

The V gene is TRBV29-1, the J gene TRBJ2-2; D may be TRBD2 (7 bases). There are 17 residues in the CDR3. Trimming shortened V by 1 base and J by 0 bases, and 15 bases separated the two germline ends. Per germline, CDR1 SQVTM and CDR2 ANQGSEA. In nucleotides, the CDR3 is TGCAGCGTTGAAGGGCGGGGGCGTACCTCGAACACCGGGGAGCTGTTTTTT. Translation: CSVEGRGRTSNTGELFF.

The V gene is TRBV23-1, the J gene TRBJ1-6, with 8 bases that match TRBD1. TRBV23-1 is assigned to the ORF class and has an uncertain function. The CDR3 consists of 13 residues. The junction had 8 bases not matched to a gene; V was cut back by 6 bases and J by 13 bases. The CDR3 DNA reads TGCGCCAGCAGGCCGACAGGGGAAGGGCCCCTCCACTTT. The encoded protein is CASRPTGEGPLHF.